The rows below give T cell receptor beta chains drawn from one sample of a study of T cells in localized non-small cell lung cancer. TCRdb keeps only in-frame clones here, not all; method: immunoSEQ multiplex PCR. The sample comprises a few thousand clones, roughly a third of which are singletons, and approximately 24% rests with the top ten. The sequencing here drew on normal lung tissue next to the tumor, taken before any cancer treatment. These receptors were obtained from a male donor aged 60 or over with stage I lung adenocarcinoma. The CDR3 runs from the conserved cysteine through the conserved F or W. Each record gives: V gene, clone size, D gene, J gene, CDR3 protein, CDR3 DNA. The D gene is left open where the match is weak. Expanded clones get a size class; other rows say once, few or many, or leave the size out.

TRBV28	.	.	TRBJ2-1	CASSFSQHYNEQFF	TGTGCCAGCAGTTTCTCCCAACACTACAATGAGCAGTTCTTC
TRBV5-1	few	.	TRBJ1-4	CASSPSTGFNEKLFF	TGCGCCAGCAGCCCGTCGACAGGCTTTAATGAAAAACTGTTTTTT
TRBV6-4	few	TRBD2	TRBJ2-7	CASSEEIAGGGEQYF	TGTGCCAGCAGTGAAGAAATAGCGGGAGGGGGTGAGCAGTACTTC
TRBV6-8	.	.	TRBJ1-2	CASTRGLGNYGYTF	TGTGCCAGCACGCGGGGGCTGGGTAACTATGGCTACACCTTC
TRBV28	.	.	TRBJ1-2	CASRNSNYGYTF	TGTGCCAGCAGGAACTCTAACTATGGCTACACCTTC
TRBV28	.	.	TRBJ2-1	CASSSTATTAGNEQFF	TGTGCCAGCAGCTCTACTGCGACGACCGCAGGCAATGAGCAGTTCTTC
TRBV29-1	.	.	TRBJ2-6	CSAAGDGANVLTF	TGCAGCGCTGCCGGGGATGGGGCCAACGTCCTGACTTTC
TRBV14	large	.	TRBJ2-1	CASSQELASSNEQFF	TGTGCCAGCAGCCAAGAGTTAGCTAGCAGCAATGAGCAGTTCTTC
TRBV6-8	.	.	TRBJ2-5	CASSYSGQKETQYF	TGTGCCAGCAGTTACTCTGGACAGAAAGAGACCCAGTACTTC
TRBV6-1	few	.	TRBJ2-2	CASSEAGRGGAGELFF	TGTGCCAGCAGTGAAGCGGGCAGGGGAGGAGCCGGGGAGCTGTTTTTT
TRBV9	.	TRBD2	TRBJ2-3	CASSVGLAGGYTDTQYF	TGTGCCAGCAGCGTAGGCTTAGCGGGAGGGTACACAGATACGCAGTATTTT
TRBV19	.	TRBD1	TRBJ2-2	CASRTTGGRGTGELFF	TGTGCCAGTCGGACGACAGGGGGCAGGGGCACCGGGGAGCTGTTTTTT
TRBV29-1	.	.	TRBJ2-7	CSAGDGRFYEQYF	TGCAGCGCCGGGGACGGCCGATTTTACGAGCAGTACTTC
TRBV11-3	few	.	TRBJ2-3	CASSAVVSADTQYF	TGTGCCAGCAGCGCCGTAGTTAGCGCAGATACGCAGTATTTT
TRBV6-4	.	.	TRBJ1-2	CASSYSLQGANYGYTF	TGTGCCAGCAGTTACTCCCTACAGGGAGCTAACTATGGCTACACCTTC
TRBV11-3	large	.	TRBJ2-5	CASSLLRVGETQYF	TGTGCCAGCAGCCTATTGAGAGTCGGAGAGACCCAGTACTTC
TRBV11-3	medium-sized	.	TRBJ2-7	CASSLDRQAREQYF	TGTGCCAGCAGCTTAGATAGACAGGCTCGGGAGCAGTACTTC
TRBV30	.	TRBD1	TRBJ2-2	CASGKAGTGTGELFF	TGTGCCAGTGGTAAAGCCGGGACAGGGACCGGGGAGCTGTTTTTT
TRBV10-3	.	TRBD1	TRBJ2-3	CAISEGQDTDTQYF	TGTGCCATCAGTGAGGGACAGGACACAGATACGCAGTATTTT
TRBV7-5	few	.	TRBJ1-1	CASSLSEGAITEAFF	TGTGCCAGCAGCTTGTCGGAGGGGGCGATTACTGAAGCTTTCTTT
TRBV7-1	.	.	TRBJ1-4	CASTQSTGRDEKLFF	TGTGCCAGCACCCAATCGACAGGAAGGGATGAAAAACTGTTTTTT
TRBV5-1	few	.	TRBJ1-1	CASRNTGGGRNTEAFF	TGCGCCAGCAGGAACACGGGGGGCGGTCGGAACACTGAAGCTTTCTTT
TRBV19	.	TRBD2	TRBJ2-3	CASSPRGLAEDTQYF	TGTGCCAGTAGTCCGAGAGGGCTAGCGGAAGATACGCAGTATTTT
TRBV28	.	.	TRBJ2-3	CASSFWAANGGTDTQYF	TGTGCCAGCAGTTTTTGGGCGGCTAACGGGGGCACAGATACGCAGTATTTT
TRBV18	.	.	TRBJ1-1	CASSPDQNTEAFF	TGTGCCAGCTCCCCCGACCAGAACACTGAAGCTTTCTTT
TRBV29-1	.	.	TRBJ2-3	CSVPGQVATDTQYF	TGCAGCGTTCCGGGGCAGGTCGCGACAGATACGCAGTATTTT
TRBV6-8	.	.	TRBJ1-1	CASRSGLDRVGTEAFF	TGTGCCAGCCGGTCCGGACTGGATCGCGTGGGGACTGAAGCTTTCTTT
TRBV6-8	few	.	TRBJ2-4	CASSLRGWYGDIQYF	TGTGCCAGCAGCCTCCGTGGGTGGTACGGTGACATTCAGTACTTC